The entry below describes one TCR beta chain. Its antigen is unidentified. After removal of 5 bases from V and 0 bases from J, the junction contained 5 bases not matched to a gene. CDR1 SGHTA and CDR2 FQGNSA come from the germline V gene. CDR3 length equals 17 residues. The source of the sample is a study of T-cell memory formation after mild COVID-19. Study details: Largely, TCR clusters stayed within a single donor. Study-level points and caveats: Later expanders leaned toward CD4+, whereas clones contracting from day 15 to 85 were balanced CD4/CD8.

TCRdb re-called the 5' RACE reads through MiXCR, storing one row per CDR3 protein. The sample shows about 88,000 distinct CDR3 sequences, around 27% of them seen only once. The chain has TRBV7-2 and TRBJ2-3; 13 bases align to TRBD2. The sample consisted of PBMCs or a T cell subset sorted from them (not recorded which). The TCR originated in a man between 18 and 35 years old who had mild COVID-19 (a few samples of this study predate the infection). Cell type and time point are not known. CDR3 nucleotide sequence: TGTGCCAGCAGCCATGGGACTAGCGGGGCCAGCACAGATACGCAGTATTTT. It is translated as CASSHGTSGASTDTQYF.